This T cell receptor beta chain was recorded in a study of OX40 agonist ivuxolimab in advanced cancers. Clones were sequenced by immunoSEQ multiplex PCR, and TCRdb holds only the in-frame ones, with some missing. This sample has 82,000 or so clones, with approximately 90% found just once. J was trimmed by 6 bases and V by 3 bases; bases with no gene match: 3. The CDR3 extends over 14 amino acids. Germline CDR1 reads SEHNR; CDR2 reads FQNEAQ (reference sequence). The chain links TRBV7-9 to TRBJ2-7; 12 bases match TRBD1. Specimen: CD4+ or CD8+ T cells sorted from blood, collected in a trial of the OX40 agonist ivuxolimab. The TCR comes from an adult with an advanced solid tumor such as melanoma, head and neck, liver or kidney cancer. The CDR3 DNA is TGTGCCAGCAGCTTTGGGACAGGGGGCTTCGAGCAGTACTTC. Its protein product is CASSFGTGGFEQYF.